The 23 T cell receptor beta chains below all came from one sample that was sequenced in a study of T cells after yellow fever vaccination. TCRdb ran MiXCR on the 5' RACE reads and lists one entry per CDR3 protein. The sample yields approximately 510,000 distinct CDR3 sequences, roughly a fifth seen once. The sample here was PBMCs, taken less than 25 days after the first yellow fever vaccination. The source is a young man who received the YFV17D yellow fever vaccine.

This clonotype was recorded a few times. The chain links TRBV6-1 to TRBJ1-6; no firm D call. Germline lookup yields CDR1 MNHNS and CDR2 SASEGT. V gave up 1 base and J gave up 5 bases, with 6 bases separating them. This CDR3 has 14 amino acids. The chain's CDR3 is CASSEVRDNSPLHF. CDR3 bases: TGTGCCAGCAGTGAAGTTCGAGATAATTCACCCCTCCACTTT.

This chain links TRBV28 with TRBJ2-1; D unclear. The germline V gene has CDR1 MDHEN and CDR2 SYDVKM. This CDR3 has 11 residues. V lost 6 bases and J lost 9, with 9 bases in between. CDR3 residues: CASSPYGEQFF. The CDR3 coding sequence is TGTGCCAGCAGCCCGTACGGTGAGCAGTTCTTC.

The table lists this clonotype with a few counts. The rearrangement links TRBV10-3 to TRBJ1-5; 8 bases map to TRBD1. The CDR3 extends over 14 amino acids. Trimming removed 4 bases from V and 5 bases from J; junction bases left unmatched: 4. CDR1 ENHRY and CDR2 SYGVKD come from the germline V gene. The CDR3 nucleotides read TGTGCCATCAGTGGCGGACAGGGTGATCAGCCCCAGCATTTT. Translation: CAISGGQGDQPQHF.

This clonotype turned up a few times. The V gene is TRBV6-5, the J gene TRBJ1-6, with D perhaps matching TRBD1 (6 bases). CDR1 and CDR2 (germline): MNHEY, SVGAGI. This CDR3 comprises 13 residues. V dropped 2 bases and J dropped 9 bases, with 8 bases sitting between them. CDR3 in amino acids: CASSYGQFSPLHF. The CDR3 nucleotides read TGTGCCAGCAGTTACGGACAGTTTTCACCCCTCCACTTT.

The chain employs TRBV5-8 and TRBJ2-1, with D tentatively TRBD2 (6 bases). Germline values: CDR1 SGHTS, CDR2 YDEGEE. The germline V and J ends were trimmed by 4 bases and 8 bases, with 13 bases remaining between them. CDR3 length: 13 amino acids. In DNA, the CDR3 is TGTGCCAGCAGCCTACCCAGGGAGGATGAGCAGTTCTTC. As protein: CASSLPREDEQFF.

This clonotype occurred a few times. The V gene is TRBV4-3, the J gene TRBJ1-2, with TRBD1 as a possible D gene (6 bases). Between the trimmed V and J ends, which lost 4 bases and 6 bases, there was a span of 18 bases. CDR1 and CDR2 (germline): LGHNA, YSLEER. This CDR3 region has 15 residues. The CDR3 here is CASSLSGASSDGYTF. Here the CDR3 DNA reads TGCGCCAGCAGCCTTTCAGGGGCCTCATCGGATGGCTACACCTTC.

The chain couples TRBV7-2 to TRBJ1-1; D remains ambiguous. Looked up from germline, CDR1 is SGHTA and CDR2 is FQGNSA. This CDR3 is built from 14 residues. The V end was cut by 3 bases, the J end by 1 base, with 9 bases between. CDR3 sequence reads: CASSFWGTNTEAFF. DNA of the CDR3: TGTGCCAGCAGCTTTTGGGGAACGAACACTGAAGCTTTCTTT.

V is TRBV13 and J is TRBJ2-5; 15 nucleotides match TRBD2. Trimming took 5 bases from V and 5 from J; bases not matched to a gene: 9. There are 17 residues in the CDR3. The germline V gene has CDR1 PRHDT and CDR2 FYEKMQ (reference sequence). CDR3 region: CASSRGLAGGFRETQYF. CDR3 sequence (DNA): TGTGCCAGCAGCCGGGGACTAGCGGGGGGCTTTCGTGAGACCCAGTACTTC.

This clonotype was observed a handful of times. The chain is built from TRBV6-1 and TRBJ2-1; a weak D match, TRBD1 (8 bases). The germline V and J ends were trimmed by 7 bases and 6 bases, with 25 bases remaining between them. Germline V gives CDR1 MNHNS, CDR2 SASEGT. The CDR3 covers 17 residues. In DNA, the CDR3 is TGTGCCAGCAAACAGCTTTACGGGAGGACAGGGATCAATGAGCAGTTCTTC. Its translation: CASKQLYGRTGINEQFF.

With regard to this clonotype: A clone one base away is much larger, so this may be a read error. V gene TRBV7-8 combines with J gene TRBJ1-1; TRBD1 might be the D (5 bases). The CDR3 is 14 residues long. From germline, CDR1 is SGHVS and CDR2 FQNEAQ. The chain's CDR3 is CASSQTEEDTEASF. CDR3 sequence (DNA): TGTGCCAGCAGCCAAACAGAGGAGGACACTGAAGCTTCCTTT.

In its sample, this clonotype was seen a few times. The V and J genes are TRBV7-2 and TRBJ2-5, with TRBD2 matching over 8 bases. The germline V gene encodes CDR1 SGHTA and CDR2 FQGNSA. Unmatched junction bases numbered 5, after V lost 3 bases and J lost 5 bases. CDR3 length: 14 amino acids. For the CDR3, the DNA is TGTGCCAGCAGCTTTGCGGGGGGTTGGGAGACCCAGTACTTC. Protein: CASSFAGGWETQYF.

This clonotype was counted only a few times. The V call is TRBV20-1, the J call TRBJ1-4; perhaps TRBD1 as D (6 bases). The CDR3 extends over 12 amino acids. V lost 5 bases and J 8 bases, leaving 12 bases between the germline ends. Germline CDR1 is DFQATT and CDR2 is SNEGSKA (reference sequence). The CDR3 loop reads CSAPRGSEKLFF. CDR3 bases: TGCAGTGCTCCCAGGGGATCGGAAAAACTGTTTTTT.

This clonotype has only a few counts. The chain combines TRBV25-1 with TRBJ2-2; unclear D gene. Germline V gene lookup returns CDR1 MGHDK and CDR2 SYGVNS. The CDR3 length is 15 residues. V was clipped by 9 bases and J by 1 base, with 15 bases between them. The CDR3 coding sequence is TGTGCCAGGCAACTTGATCCGGTGAACACCGGGGAGCTGTTTTTT. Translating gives CARQLDPVNTGELFF.

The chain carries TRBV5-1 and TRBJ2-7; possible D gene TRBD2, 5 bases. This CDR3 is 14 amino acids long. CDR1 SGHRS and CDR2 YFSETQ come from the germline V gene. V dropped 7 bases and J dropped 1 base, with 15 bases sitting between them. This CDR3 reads CASAVDSRSYEQYV. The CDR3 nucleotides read TGCGCCAGCGCCGTGGACTCAAGGTCCTACGAGCAGTACGTC.

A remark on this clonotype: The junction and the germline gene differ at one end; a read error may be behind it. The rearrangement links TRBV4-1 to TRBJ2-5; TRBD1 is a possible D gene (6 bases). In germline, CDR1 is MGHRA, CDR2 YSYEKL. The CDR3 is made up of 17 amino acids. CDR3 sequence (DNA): TGCGCCAGCAGACAAGACAAGGGGGTTAGGGCGGAAGAGACCCAGTACTTC. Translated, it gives CASRQDKGVRAEETQYF.

CDR3 nucleotides: TGTGCCAGCAGCCCTCTCAACCTAGCGGGGGGCGACCAAGAGACCCAGTACTTC. Protein: CASSPLNLAGGDQETQYF. This chain links TRBV7-6 with TRBJ2-5, with TRBD2 matching over 11 bases. The CDR3 length is 18 residues. V was pared by 5 bases and J by 0 bases, with 11 bases of the junction left unmatched. Germline V gene lookup returns CDR1 SGHVS and CDR2 FNYEAQ. Combining the CDR3 with reference TRBV7-6 and TRBJ2-5 gives the whole variable domain GAGVSQSPRYKVTKRGQDVALRCDPISGHVSLYWYRQALGQGPEFLTYFNYEAQQDKSGLPNDRFSAERPEGSISTLTIQRTEQRDSAMYRCASSPLNLAGGDQETQYFGPGTRLLVL.

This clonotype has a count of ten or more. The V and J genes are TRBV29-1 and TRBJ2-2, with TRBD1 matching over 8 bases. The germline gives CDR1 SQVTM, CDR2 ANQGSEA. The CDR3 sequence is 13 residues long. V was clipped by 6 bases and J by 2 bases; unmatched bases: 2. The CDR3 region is CSVDRGNTGELFF. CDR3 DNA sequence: TGCAGCGTCGACAGGGGAAACACCGGGGAGCTGTTTTTT.

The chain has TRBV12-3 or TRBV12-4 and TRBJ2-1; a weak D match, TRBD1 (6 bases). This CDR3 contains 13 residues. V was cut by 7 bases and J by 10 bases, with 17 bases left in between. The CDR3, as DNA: TGTGCCAGCACAAATCCAGGGGATTACGAGCAGTTCTTC. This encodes CASTNPGDYEQFF.

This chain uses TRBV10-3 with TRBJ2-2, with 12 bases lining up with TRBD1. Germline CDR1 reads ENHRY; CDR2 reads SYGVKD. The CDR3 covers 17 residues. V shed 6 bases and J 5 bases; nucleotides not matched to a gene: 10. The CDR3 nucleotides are TGTGCCATCAGGGGGGGACAGGGGGCAGGATCTACCGGGGAGCTGTTTTTT. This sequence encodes CAIRGGQGAGSTGELFF.

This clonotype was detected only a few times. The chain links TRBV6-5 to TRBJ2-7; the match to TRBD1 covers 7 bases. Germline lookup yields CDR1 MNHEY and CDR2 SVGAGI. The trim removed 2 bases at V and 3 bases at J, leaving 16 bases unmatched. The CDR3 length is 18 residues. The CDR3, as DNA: TGTGCCAGCAGTTACGAGTATACGGGACAGAGCAAAATCTACGAGCAGTACTTC. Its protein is CASSYEYTGQSKIYEQYF.

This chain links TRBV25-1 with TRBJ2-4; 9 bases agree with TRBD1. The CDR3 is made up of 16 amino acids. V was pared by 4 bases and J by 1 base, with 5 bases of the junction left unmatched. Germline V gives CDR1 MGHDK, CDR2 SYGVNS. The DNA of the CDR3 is TGTGCCAGCAGTGCCTCCGGGACAGGGGCCAAAAACATTCAGTACTTC. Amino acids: CASSASGTGAKNIQYF.

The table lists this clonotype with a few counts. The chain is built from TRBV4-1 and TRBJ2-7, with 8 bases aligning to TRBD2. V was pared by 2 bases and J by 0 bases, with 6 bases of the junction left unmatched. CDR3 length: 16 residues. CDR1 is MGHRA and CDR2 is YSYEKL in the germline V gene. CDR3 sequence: CASSQSTGGASYEQYF. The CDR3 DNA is TGCGCCAGCAGCCAATCTACCGGGGGGGCCTCCTACGAGCAGTACTTC.

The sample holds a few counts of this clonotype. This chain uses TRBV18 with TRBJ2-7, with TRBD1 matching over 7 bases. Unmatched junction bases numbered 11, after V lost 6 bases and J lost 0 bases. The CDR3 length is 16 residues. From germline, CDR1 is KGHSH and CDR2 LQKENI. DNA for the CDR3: TGTGCCAGCTCCCAACAGACAGGGAAGGACTCCTACGAGCAGTACTTC. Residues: CASSQQTGKDSYEQYF.